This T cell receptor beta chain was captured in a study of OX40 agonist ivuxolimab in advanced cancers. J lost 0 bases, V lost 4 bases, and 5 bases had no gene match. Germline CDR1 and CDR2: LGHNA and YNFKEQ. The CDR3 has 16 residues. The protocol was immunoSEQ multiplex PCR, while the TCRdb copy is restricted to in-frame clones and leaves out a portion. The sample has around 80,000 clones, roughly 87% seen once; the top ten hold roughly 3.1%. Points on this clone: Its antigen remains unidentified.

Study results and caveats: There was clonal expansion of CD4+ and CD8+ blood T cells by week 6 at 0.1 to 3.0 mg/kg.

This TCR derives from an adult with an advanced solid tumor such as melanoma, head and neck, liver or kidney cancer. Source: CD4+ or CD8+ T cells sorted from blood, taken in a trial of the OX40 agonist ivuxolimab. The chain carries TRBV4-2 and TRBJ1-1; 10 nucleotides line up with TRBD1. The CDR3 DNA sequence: TGTGCCAGCAGCCCTGGACAGGGGGGGTTGAACACTGAAGCTTTCTTT. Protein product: CASSPGQGGLNTEAFF.